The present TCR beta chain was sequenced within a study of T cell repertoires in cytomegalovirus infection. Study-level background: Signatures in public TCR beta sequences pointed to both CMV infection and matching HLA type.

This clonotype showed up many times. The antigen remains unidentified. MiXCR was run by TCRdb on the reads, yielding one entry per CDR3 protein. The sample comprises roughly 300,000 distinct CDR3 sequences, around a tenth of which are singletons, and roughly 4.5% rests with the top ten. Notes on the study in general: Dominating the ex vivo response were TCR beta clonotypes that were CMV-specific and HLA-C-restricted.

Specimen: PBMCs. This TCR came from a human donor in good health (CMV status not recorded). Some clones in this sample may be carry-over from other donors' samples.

The CDR3 nucleotides are TGTGCCAGCAGCTTAGAGGGTCTAGCGGAGACCCAGTACTTC. It yields the protein CASSLEGLAETQYF. The chain has TRBV7-2 and TRBJ2-5; the D gene is possibly TRBD2 (6 bases). The CDR3 loop spans 14 amino acids. CDR1 SGHTA and CDR2 FQGNSA come from the germline V gene. Trimming left V 1 base short and J 5 bases short, with 11 bases between.